Sequencing of this TCR beta chain was carried out in a study of cytomegalovirus exposure and HLA in healthy donors. The CDR3 extends over 14 amino acids. Trimming pared 3 bases from V and 8 bases from J, leaving 14 bases between. CDR1 and CDR2 from the germline V gene are SGHRS and YFSETQ. PCR used 60 Vbeta primers and 13 Jbeta primers. The assay was immunoSEQ multiplex PCR, and TCRdb's table has in-frame clones only and misses some. Of around 140,000 clones in the sample, 77% were seen once. J is TRBJ2-2 and V is TRBV5-1; possibly TRBD2 for D (8 bases). Source material: PBMCs. This clonotype was sampled from a male donor in good health and CMV-seropositive. In DNA form, the CDR3 reads TGCGCCAGCAGCTCGGGAGGGGGCGCTGGGGAGCTGTTTTTT. Its protein product is CASSSGGGAGELFF.